Below, 5 T cell receptor beta chains from the same sample are listed, as sequenced in a study of Graves' ophthalmopathy and Graves' hyperthyroidism. Amplified material comprised TCR beta CDR3 regions derived from RNA transcripts. Investigators did first-round RT-PCR with HTBI primers, then second-round multiplex PCR. TCRdb itself ran the multiplex PCR reads through MiXCR, one entry per CDR3 protein. The sample holds roughly 500,000 distinct CDR3 sequences, about an eighth seen once. The source material was blood. The receptors here all came from a woman in her thirties with Graves' ophthalmopathy.

This clonotype came up many times. The V and J genes are TRBV12-5 and TRBJ2-7; D is undetermined. The CDR3 runs to 11 residues. Germline CDR1 and CDR2: LGHNT and FRNRAP. V shed 1 base and J shed 10 bases, with 8 bases lying between them. The DNA for the CDR3 is TGTGCTAGTGGTTTGGGGGAACCCCAGTACTTC. Translated, it gives CASGLGEPQYF.

This clonotype showed up many times. CDR3 in DNA: TGTGCCAGCAGACCACCGGGACTAGTGTACTACGAGCAGTACTTC. Translated: CASRPPGLVYYEQYF. The genes are TRBV6-2 or TRBV6-3 and TRBJ2-7; 8 bases fit TRBD2. With 6 bases clipped from V and 3 bases from J, the junction kept 10 bases outside the gene matches. The CDR3 is made up of 15 amino acids. Germline V gene sequence: CDR1 MNHEY, CDR2 SVGEGT.

This clonotype was counted at least ten times. J is TRBJ1-6 and V is TRBV7-9; TRBD1 aligns across 10 bases. This CDR3 has 17 amino acids. V gave up 5 bases and J gave up 5 bases; unmatched junction bases: 9. The germline V gene encodes CDR1 SEHNR and CDR2 FQNEAQ (reference sequence). The chain's CDR3 is CASSLHPTGGHNSPLHF. In nucleotides, the CDR3 is TGTGCCAGCAGCCTCCATCCGACAGGGGGCCATAATTCACCCCTCCACTTT. The full variable domain, its missing parts supplied by reference TRBV7-9 and TRBJ1-6, is DTGVSQNPRHKITKRGQNVTFRCDPISEHNRLYWYRQTLGQGPEFLTYFQNEAQLEKSRLLSDRFSAERPKGSFSTLEIQRTEQGDSAMYLCASSLHPTGGHNSPLHFGNGTRLTVT.

J is TRBJ1-1 and V is TRBV18, with D hard to call. V was trimmed by 5 bases and J by 4 bases, leaving 14 bases between them. In germline, CDR1 is KGHSH, CDR2 LQKENI. The CDR3 runs to 14 residues. The CDR3 DNA is TGTGCCAGCTCATCCGAAAAAAGGGTCACTGAAGCTTTCTTT. Its translation: CASSSEKRVTEAFF.

This clonotype was recorded a few times. This chain uses TRBV11-2 with TRBJ2-4; D call uncertain. Germline V gene sequence: CDR1 SGHAT, CDR2 FQNNGV. V lost 5 bases and J lost 0, with 8 bases in between. The CDR3 covers 14 residues. CDR3 nucleotide sequence: TGTGCCAGCAGCGCCGGTCCAGCCAAAAACATTCAGTACTTC. Residues: CASSAGPAKNIQYF.